These 20 T cell receptor beta chains originate from one sample sequenced in a study of metastatic and nonmetastatic thyroid tumors. TCRdb recomputed clones from the PCR reads via MiXCR. The data show over 30,000 clones, about 31% seen once. Thyroid surgery had not been preceded by any treatment in any patient. The sequenced material came from blood. The origin of the receptors is a female donor with papillary thyroid cancer or a benign thyroid nodule (not recorded which). Some clones in this sample may be carry-over from other donors' samples.

This clone is labeled medium-sized. CDR3 loop: CASRGGQPNTEAFF. Written as DNA, the CDR3 is TGTGCCAGCAGAGGGGGACAGCCGAACACTGAAGCTTTCTTT. V and J are TRBV6-1 and TRBJ1-1, with 7 bases fitting TRBD1. The CDR3 consists of 14 residues. Germline CDR1 and CDR2: MNHNS and SASEGT. The J segment lost 1 base and the V segment lost 6 bases, leaving 5 bases of the junction unmatched.

This clone was seen only a few times. V is TRBV12-5 and J is TRBJ2-7; 9 positions agree with TRBD1. V trimming: 6 bases; J trimming: 4 bases; junction bases outside the gene matches: 10. Looked up from germline, CDR1 is LGHNT and CDR2 is FRNRAP. This CDR3 has 15 amino acids. The CDR3 sequence: CASGRTGTGLYEQYF. In DNA form, the CDR3 reads TGTGCTAGTGGCCGAACCGGGACAGGGCTGTACGAGCAGTACTTC.

This clone came up many times. CDR3 in DNA: TGTGCCAGCAGCTTTCTCGCCTCAGACTATGGCTACACCTTC. This gives the protein CASSFLASDYGYTF. V usage is TRBV7-8 and J usage is TRBJ1-2; D gene ambiguous. This CDR3 region has 14 residues. Germline lookup yields CDR1 SGHVS and CDR2 FQNEAQ. V was pared by 3 bases and J by 3 bases, with 11 bases between.

This clone was seen many times. The chain recombines TRBV7-3 with TRBJ2-7; 9 bases are shared with TRBD2. Trimming took 5 bases from V and 5 from J; bases not matched to a gene: 7. The CDR3 length is 14 residues. Germline-derived CDR1 and CDR2 are SGHTA and FQGTGA. For the CDR3, the DNA is TGTGCCAGCAGCAGTAGCGGGAGTGTCGACGAGCAGTACTTC. This translates into CASSSSGSVDEQYF.

This clone has a count of ten or more. This chain uses TRBV7-6 with TRBJ2-3; 12 bases are shared with TRBD2. Trimming took 5 bases from V and 3 from J; bases not matched to a gene: 3. Looked up from germline, CDR1 is SGHVS and CDR2 is FNYEAQ. This CDR3 comprises 15 residues. The CDR3 DNA reads TGTGCCAGCAGCCTCGGACTAGCGGGGACAGATACGCAGTATTTT. Translating gives CASSLGLAGTDTQYF.

This clone was seen ten or more times. This chain links TRBV10-3 with TRBJ2-4, with D perhaps TRBD1 or TRBD2 (6 bases each). The ends were cut back, 2 bases at V and 9 bases at J, with 11 bases in the middle. The CDR3 spans 13 residues. In germline, CDR1 is ENHRY, CDR2 SYGVKD. The CDR3 nucleotides read TGTGCCATCAGTGAGAGCGAGGGGGGCATTCAGTACTTC. Amino acids: CAISESEGGIQYF.

The J gene is TRBJ2-1, the V gene TRBV2; no definite D call. Looked up from germline, CDR1 is SNHLY and CDR2 is FYNNEI. The CDR3 has 11 amino acids. CDR3 in amino acids: CSIQGRVVQFF. CDR3 sequence (DNA): TGTTCCATCCAAGGACGGGTGGTGCAGTTCTTC.

The chain employs TRBV5-1 and TRBJ2-7; the D gene could be TRBD1 or TRBD2 (5 bases each). CDR3 length equals 16 residues. Germline CDR1 is SGHRS and CDR2 is YFSETQ. V lost 0 bases and J lost 0, with 13 bases in between. CDR3: CASSLGGRTDSYEQYF. DNA for the CDR3: TGCGCCAGCAGCTTGGGGGGACGTACAGACTCCTACGAGCAGTACTTC.

Many counts were recorded for this clone. This may be a read error: a much more frequent sequence differs by one nucleotide. The same CDR3 can be traced to other DNA sequences in this sample. This chain uses TRBV10-3 with TRBJ2-5; D tentatively fits TRBD1 or TRBD2 (5 bases each). This CDR3 region has 13 residues. Per the germline V gene, CDR1 is ENHRY and CDR2 is SYGVKD. The CDR3 DNA reads TGCGCCATCAGTGATATAGGGGACGAGACCCAGTACTTC. It yields the protein CAISDIGDETQYF.

By share, this clone ranks as medium-sized (0.01 to 0.1%). The chain joins TRBV19 to TRBJ2-7, with D possibly being TRBD1 or TRBD2 (7 bases each). CDR1 LNHDA and CDR2 SQIVND come from the germline V gene (reference sequence). The V end lost 5 bases, the J end lost 1 base, and 15 bases lay between the germline ends. The CDR3 contains 15 residues. The CDR3 reads CASSSWEGASYEQYF. In DNA, the CDR3 is TGTGCCAGTAGTTCTTGGGAGGGGGCATCCTACGAGCAGTACTTC.

V and J are TRBV24-1 and TRBJ2-7, with 7 bases identical to TRBD1. The CDR3 has 15 residues. Trimming took 4 bases from V and 0 from J; bases not matched to a gene: 5. CDR1 and CDR2 from the germline V gene are KGHDR and SFDVKD. CDR3 residues: CATSDPGQDSYEQYF. The CDR3 DNA is TGTGCCACCAGTGACCCAGGACAGGACTCCTACGAGCAGTACTTC.

By share, this clone ranks as medium-sized (0.01 to 0.1%). The chain links TRBV6-1 to TRBJ1-2; 9 nucleotides agree with TRBD1. CDR1 is MNHNS and CDR2 is SASEGT in the germline V gene. The CDR3 has 15 residues. The V segment lost 5 bases and the J segment 0 bases; nucleotides outside the gene matches: 4. CDR3 residues: CASSRGQGTNYGYTF. The CDR3, as DNA: TGTGCCAGCAGTAGGGGACAGGGCACTAACTATGGCTACACCTTC.

The V call is TRBV20-1, the J call TRBJ1-5; no reliable D call. The CDR3 length is 14 residues. The germline V and J ends were trimmed by 2 bases and 3 bases, with 11 bases remaining between them. Looked up from germline, CDR1 is DFQATT and CDR2 is SNEGSKA (reference sequence). This CDR3 reads CSARYPEVNQPQHF. The CDR3 DNA sequence: TGCAGTGCTAGATATCCGGAAGTCAATCAGCCCCAGCATTTT.

The chain carries TRBV28 and TRBJ1-2; 8 bases align to TRBD1. The CDR3 runs 16 residues. Trimming cost V 6 bases and J 1 base; bases outside gene matches: 10. Germline CDR1 MDHEN, CDR2 SYDVKM. The CDR3 loop is CASRDRDRYLNYGYTF. The DNA for the CDR3 is TGTGCCAGCAGAGACCGGGACAGGTACCTTAACTATGGCTACACCTTC.

This clone was seen a handful of times. The gene calls are TRBV12-3 or TRBV12-4 and TRBJ2-4; 7 bases align to TRBD2. The CDR3 is made up of 14 amino acids. The CDR3 sequence: CDRSFWGGKNIQYF. The CDR3 DNA follows: TGTGACAGAAGTTTCTGGGGGGGCAAAAACATTCAGTACTTC.

This clone has a count of ten or more. The chain employs TRBV3-1 and TRBJ2-7; D gene ambiguous. The CDR3 is made up of 13 amino acids. Trimming shortened V by 1 base and J by 0 bases, and 4 bases separated the two germline ends. In germline, CDR1 is LGHDT, CDR2 YNNKEL (reference sequence). This CDR3 reads CASSQGHSYEQYF. The CDR3 coding sequence is TGTGCCAGCAGCCAAGGACACTCCTACGAGCAGTACTTC.

A remark on this clone: An end of the junction differs from the germline gene, which may be a read error. The V call is TRBV28, the J call TRBJ1-2; D remains unclear. Germline CDR1 and CDR2: MDHEN and SYDVKM. CDR3 size: 14 residues. CDR3: CASSLGISGAGYTF. The DNA for the CDR3 is TGTGCCAGCAGTTTAGGCATTTCTGGCGCTGGCTACACATTC.

This clone has at least ten counts. V and J are TRBV7-6 and TRBJ1-3; tentative D call: TRBD1 (5 bases). CDR1 and CDR2 from the germline V gene are SGHVS and FNYEAQ. The CDR3 runs to 15 residues. Trimming removed 5 bases from V and 4 bases from J, with 15 bases in between. The CDR3 protein is CASSPSRGIGNTIYF. CDR3 nucleotides: TGTGCCAGCAGCCCGAGCCGGGGGATCGGAAACACCATATATTTT.

This clone was observed a few times. The junction does not match germline at one end; this may be a read error. The chain couples TRBV10-1 to TRBJ2-7, with 9 positions matching TRBD2. Per germline, CDR1 WNHNN and CDR2 SYGVQD (reference sequence). This CDR3 is built from 16 residues. For the CDR3, the DNA is TGCGCCTGCAGTGACACCTGGCGGGAGGGCCCCTACGATCAGTACTTC. It yields the protein CACSDTWREGPYDQYF.

As to this clone: One end of the junction is discordant with germline, which a read error may explain. J is TRBJ2-6 and V is TRBV10-1, with 9 bases fitting TRBD1. This CDR3 is built from 18 residues. From germline, CDR1 is WNHNN and CDR2 SYGVQD (reference sequence). Here the CDR3 reads CASNVRTGDNSGANVLTF. The CDR3 DNA reads TGCGCCAGCAATGTGCGGACAGGGGATAACTCTGGTGCCAACGTCCTGACTTTC.